This T cell receptor beta chain was captured in a study of CD8+ T cells in alopecia areata. Whole-study context: Treated patients were dosed with oral tofacitinib, taking 5 to 10 mg twice daily.

Worth noting for this clone: Its specificity is not known.

Once RNA had been extracted, it was reverse transcribed into cDNA to act as the sequencing template. Using immunoSEQ multiplex PCR, the repertoire was profiled, and TCRdb retains in-frame clones only, with some absent. The table has under 350,000 clones, more than 45% seen once. Treatment of the sample: oral pan-JAK inhibitor, 5-10 mg twice daily. In alopecia areata patients, both lesional scalp punch biopsies and peripheral blood were collected. Study outcomes and limitations: Alopecia totalis/universalis scalp especially showed more expanded CD8+ clones than normal scalp.

This CDR3 comprises 15 residues. The germline V gene has CDR1 MNHEY and CDR2 SMNVEV (reference sequence). The ends were cut back, 0 bases at V and 4 bases at J, with 12 bases in the middle. Sequenced here: CD4+ T cells sorted from blood, sampled at week 24, from a patient treated with tofacitinib. The V and J genes are TRBV27 and TRBJ1-2; maybe TRBD1 (6 bases). This clonotype was obtained from a human donor with alopecia areata. The CDR3 here is CASSLSRTGTYGYTF. CDR3 DNA sequence: TGTGCCAGCAGTTTATCACGTACAGGGACCTATGGCTACACCTTC.